These 18 T cell receptor beta chains were all obtained from the same sample, sequenced in a study of OX40 agonist ivuxolimab in advanced cancers. The method was immunoSEQ multiplex PCR; TCRdb's version includes in-frame clones alone and lacks a portion of them. The data show 40,000 to 50,000 clones, about 90% seen once. The sequenced sample was CD4+ or CD8+ T cells sorted from blood, obtained in a trial of the OX40 agonist ivuxolimab. These receptor sequences come from an adult with an advanced solid tumor such as melanoma, head and neck, liver or kidney cancer.

For this clone: One end of the junction is discordant with germline, which a read error may explain. The V and J genes are TRBV7-9 and TRBJ1-4; perhaps TRBD1 as D (5 bases). Germline V gene sequence: CDR1 SEHNR, CDR2 FQNEAQ (reference sequence). CDR3 size: 15 residues. In DNA form, the CDR3 reads TGTGCCAGCAGCACCCGACAGACCGCTAAGGAAAAACTGTTTTTT. Translated, it gives CASSTRQTAKEKLFF.

V and J are TRBV9 and TRBJ1-3; D ambiguous. CDR1 and CDR2 from the germline V gene are SGDLS and YYNGEE. The V and J ends lost 0 bases and 1 base respectively, with 8 bases between them. CDR3 length: 15 residues. The CDR3 coding sequence is TGTGCCAGCAGCGTAGCTAGTGGGTCTGGAAACACCATATATTTT. It specifies CASSVASGSGNTIYF.

The rearrangement joins TRBV4-3 to TRBJ2-3; no clear D gene. Germline CDR1 and CDR2: LGHNA and YSLEER. CDR3 length equals 12 residues. V lost 1 base to trimming and J lost 9 bases, with 8 bases between them. The CDR3 sequence: CASSQGLGTQYF. The DNA for the CDR3 is TGCGCCAGCAGCCAAGGGCTTGGGACGCAGTATTTT.

This clone was seen only a few times. This chain uses TRBV9 with TRBJ2-2, with 8 bases lining up with TRBD1. V lost 3 bases to trimming and J lost 3 bases; unmatched junction nucleotides: 4. The CDR3 spans 15 residues. Germline-derived CDR1 and CDR2 are SGDLS and YYNGEE. This chain's CDR3 is CASSGRGRHTGELFF. The CDR3 DNA follows: TGTGCCAGCAGCGGCAGGGGGCGACACACCGGGGAGCTGTTTTTT.

The J gene is TRBJ2-7, the V gene TRBV5-1, with 10 bases aligning to TRBD2. With 4 bases clipped from V and 0 bases from J, the junction kept 13 bases outside the gene matches. CDR3 size: 18 residues. Germline V gene lookup returns CDR1 SGHRS and CDR2 YFSETQ. The CDR3 DNA is TGCGCCAGCAGCGGCGGTAATAGCGGGGGGTTTAGCTCCTACGAGCAGTACTTC. It codes for CASSGGNSGGFSSYEQYF. Supplemented by reference TRBV5-1 and TRBJ2-7, the full variable domain reads KAGVTQTPRYLIKTRGQQVTLSCSPISGHRSVSWYQQTPGQGLQFLFEYFSETQRNKGNFPGRFSGRQFSNSRSEMNVSTLELGDSALYLCASSGGNSGGFSSYEQYFGPGTRLTVT.

This chain links TRBV10-3 with TRBJ2-6; possible D gene TRBD1, 5 bases. Germline loops: CDR1 ENHRY, CDR2 SYGVKD. This CDR3 is 14 amino acids long. V shed 10 bases and J shed 1 base, with 11 bases lying between them. CDR3 in DNA: TGTGCCACGACAGAGTCTTCTGGGGCCAACGTCCTGACTTTC. The encoded protein is CATTESSGANVLTF.

The gene calls are TRBV7-3 and TRBJ2-5; D uncertain. V was trimmed by 2 bases and J by 0 bases, leaving 10 bases between them. CDR1 is SGHTA and CDR2 is FQGTGA in the germline V gene. The CDR3 is 15 amino acids. The CDR3 bases are TGTGCCAGCAGCTTAGGGCTCGCGTACCAAGAGACCCAGTACTTC. Its translation is CASSLGLAYQETQYF.

This clone was detected only once. J is TRBJ2-2 and V is TRBV27; no definite D call. The CDR3 extends over 13 amino acids. Germline V CDR1 and CDR2: MNHEY, SMNVEV (reference sequence). Trimming stripped 6 bases from V and 2 bases from J, with 7 bases between. CDR3 amino acids: CASSPHNTGELFF. CDR3 coding DNA: TGTGCCAGCAGCCCTCATAACACCGGGGAGCTGTTTTTT.

The V and J genes are TRBV7-9 and TRBJ1-2, with D perhaps TRBD1 (6 bases). The V gene lost 1 base and the J gene lost 8 bases, with 14 bases spanning the gap. CDR3 size: 14 residues. Germline V CDR1 and CDR2: SEHNR, FQNEAQ (reference sequence). The CDR3 DNA reads as TGTGCCAGCAGCTTAGGTCTTACAGGGCAAGGCTACACCTTC. It translates to CASSLGLTGQGYTF.

CDR3 nucleotide sequence: TGTGCCAGCAGCTTGCGTCCAGGAGAAGGGGGTTGGGAAAAACTGTTTTTT. This translates into CASSLRPGEGGWEKLFF. V and J are TRBV5-6 and TRBJ1-4, with TRBD1 as a possible D gene (6 bases). There are 17 residues in the CDR3. Trimming took off 1 base at V and 8 bases at J, with 21 bases between the two ends. The germline CDR1 and CDR2 sequences are SGHDT and YYEEEE.

The gene calls are TRBV5-1 and TRBJ1-2; 8 nucleotides line up with TRBD1. The trim removed 4 bases at V and 7 bases at J, leaving 6 bases unmatched. The CDR3 consists of 13 residues. The germline CDR1 and CDR2 sequences are SGHRS and YFSETQ. The CDR3 DNA reads TGCGCCAGCAGCCAGACAGGGGTTCCTGGCTACACCTTC. Its translation: CASSQTGVPGYTF.

The CDR3 DNA is TGTGCCAGCAGCCTGGACTCTACCAAAAACATTCAGTACTTC. This encodes CASSLDSTKNIQYF. The V and J genes are TRBV5-4 and TRBJ2-4; a weak D match, TRBD2 (5 bases). This CDR3 comprises 14 residues. The germline V gene has CDR1 SGHNT and CDR2 YYREEE (reference sequence). Trimming shortened V by 4 bases and J by 2 bases, and 10 bases separated the two germline ends.

The sample holds a few counts of this clone. This chain joins TRBV4-3 and TRBJ1-6; D is possibly TRBD1 (5 bases). The V gene lost 0 bases and the J gene lost 10 bases, with 16 bases spanning the gap. CDR3 size: 16 residues. Germline CDR1 and CDR2: LGHNA and YSLEER. CDR3 sequence: CASSQEVSQGKSPLHF. The DNA for the CDR3 is TGCGCCAGCAGCCAAGAAGTAAGCCAGGGAAAATCACCCCTCCACTTT.

This clone was detected a few times. The chain couples TRBV5-1 to TRBJ1-2, with D hard to call. The CDR3 is 15 amino acids. V was cut by 0 bases and J by 6 bases, with 15 bases left in between. CDR1 and CDR2 (germline): SGHRS, YFSETQ. The CDR3 DNA is TGCGCCAGCAGCTTGGAACGGGGAAGTCTTGATGGCTACACCTTC. Its translation is CASSLERGSLDGYTF.

The chain employs TRBV5-1 and TRBJ2-4; D uncertain. Trimming stripped 4 bases from V and 0 bases from J, with 11 bases between. Per germline, CDR1 SGHRS and CDR2 YFSETQ. The CDR3 is 15 amino acids. Here the CDR3 DNA reads TGCGCCAGCAGCGTGACCCAGGCAGCCAAAAACATTCAGTACTTC. Its protein product is CASSVTQAAKNIQYF.

This chain uses TRBV13 with TRBJ2-3, with TRBD2 matching 11 bases. The CDR3 spans 18 residues. V trimming: 3 bases; J trimming: 4 bases; junction bases outside the gene matches: 12. Germline CDR1 reads PRHDT; CDR2 reads FYEKMQ (reference sequence). The CDR3: CASSLGRLAGILADTQYF. CDR3 nucleotides: TGTGCCAGCAGCTTGGGCCGACTAGCGGGGATCCTAGCAGATACGCAGTATTTT.

In regard to this clone: One end of the junction is discordant with germline, which a read error may explain. The chain is built from TRBV7-7 and TRBJ2-5, with a tentative D call TRBD2 (5 bases). CDR3 length: 16 residues. CDR1 is SSHAT and CDR2 is FNYEAQ in the germline V gene (reference sequence). CDR3 in DNA: TGTGCTAGCAGCTTAGCGCTGGGCCCTGGAGAGGAGACCCAGTACTTC. It is translated as CASSLALGPGEETQYF. Combining the CDR3 with reference TRBV7-7 and TRBJ2-5 gives the whole variable domain GAGVSQSPRYKVTKRGQDVTLRCDPISSHATLYWYQQALGQGPEFLTYFNYEAQPDKSGLPSDRFSAERPEGSISTLTIQRTEQRDSAMYRCASSLALGPGEETQYFGPGTRLLVL.

This clone was found once. The V call is TRBV7-9, the J call TRBJ1-2; 7 nucleotides align to TRBD1. The CDR3 is 13 amino acids. V lost 5 bases and J lost 4; bases outside the gene matches: 4. Germline-derived CDR1 and CDR2 are SEHNR and FQNEAQ (reference sequence). CDR3 amino acids: CASSQGQLYGYTF. DNA of the CDR3: TGTGCCAGCAGCCAGGGACAGCTCTATGGCTACACCTTC. Full variable domain (missing parts from reference TRBV7-9 and TRBJ1-2): DTGVSQNPRHKITKRGQNVTFRCDPISEHNRLYWYRQTLGQGPEFLTYFQNEAQLEKSRLLSDRFSAERPKGSFSTLEIQRTEQGDSAMYLCASSQGQLYGYTFGSGTRLTVV.